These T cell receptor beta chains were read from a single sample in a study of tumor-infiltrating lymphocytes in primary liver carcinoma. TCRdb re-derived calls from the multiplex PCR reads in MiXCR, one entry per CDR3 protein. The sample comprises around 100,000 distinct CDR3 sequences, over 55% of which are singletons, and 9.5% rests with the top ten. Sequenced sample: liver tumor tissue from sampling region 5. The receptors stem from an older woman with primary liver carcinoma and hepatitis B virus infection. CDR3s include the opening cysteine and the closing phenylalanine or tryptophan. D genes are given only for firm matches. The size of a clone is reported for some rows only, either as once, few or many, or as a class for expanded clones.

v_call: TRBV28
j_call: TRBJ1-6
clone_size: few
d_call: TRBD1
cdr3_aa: CASRDRDTPLRF
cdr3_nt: TGTGCCAGCAGAGACAGGGACACACCCCTCCGCTTT

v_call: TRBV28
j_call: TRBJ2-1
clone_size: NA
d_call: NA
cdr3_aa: CASSLGTFVFSCNEQFF
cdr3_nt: TGTGCCAGCAGTTTAGGGACTTTTGTCTTCTCCTGCAATGAGCAGTTTTTC

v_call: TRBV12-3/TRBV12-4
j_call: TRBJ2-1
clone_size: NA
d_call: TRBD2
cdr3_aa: CACSGGGYNEQFF
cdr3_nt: TGTGCCTGCAGTGGGGGGGGCTACAATGAGCAGTTCTTC

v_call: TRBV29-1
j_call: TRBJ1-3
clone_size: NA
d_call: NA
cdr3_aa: CSVQPRLDSRNTIYF
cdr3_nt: TGCAGCGTCCAACCCCGACTGGACTCTCGAAACACCATATATTTT

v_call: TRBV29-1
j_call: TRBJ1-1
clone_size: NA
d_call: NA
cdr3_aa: CGVAFPMNTEAFF
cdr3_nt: TGCGGCGTTGCTTTCCCCATGAACACTGAAGCTTTCTTT

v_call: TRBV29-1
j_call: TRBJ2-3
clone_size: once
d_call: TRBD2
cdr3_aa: CSVGGTSGSTDMQYF
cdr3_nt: TGTAGCGTTGGGGGGACTAGCGGTAGCACAGATATGCAGTATTTT

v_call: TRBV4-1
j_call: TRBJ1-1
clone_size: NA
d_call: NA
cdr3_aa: CASSQDRGPPNTEAFF
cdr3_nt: TGCGCCAGCAGCCAAGATCGCGGGCCCCCGAACACTGAAGCTTTCTTT

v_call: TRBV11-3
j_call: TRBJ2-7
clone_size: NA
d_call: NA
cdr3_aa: CTSACSSYEQYF
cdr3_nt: TGTACCAGCGCGTGCAGCTCCTACGAGCAGTACTTC

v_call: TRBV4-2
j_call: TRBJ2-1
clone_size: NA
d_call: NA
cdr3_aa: CASSQNVGGGGKEQFF
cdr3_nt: TGTGCCAGCAGCCAAAATGTGGGAGGAGGAGGCAAGGAGCAGTTCTTC

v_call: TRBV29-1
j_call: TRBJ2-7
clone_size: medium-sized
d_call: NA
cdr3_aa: CSVTRHSAGEQYF
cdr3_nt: TGCAGCGTTACGCGACACTCAGCGGGCGAGCAGTACTTC

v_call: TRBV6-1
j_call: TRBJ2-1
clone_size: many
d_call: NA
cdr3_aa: CASESGFPSYNEQFF
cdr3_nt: TGTGCCAGCGAATCTGGGTTTCCCTCCTACAATGAGCAGTTCTTC

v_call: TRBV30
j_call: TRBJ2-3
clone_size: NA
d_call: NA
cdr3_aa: CASRGRDKGSDTQYF
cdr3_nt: TGTGCCTCCAGGGGTCGGGACAAGGGATCAGATACGCAGTATTTT

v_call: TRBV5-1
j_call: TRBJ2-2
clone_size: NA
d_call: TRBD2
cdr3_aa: CASSFQSSGISGELFF
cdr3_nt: TGCGCCAGCAGCTTCCAGAGTAGCGGGATCTCCGGGGAGCTATTTTTT

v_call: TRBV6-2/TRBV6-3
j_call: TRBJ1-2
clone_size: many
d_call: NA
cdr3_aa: CASSYSPEISEGYTF
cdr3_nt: TGTGCCAGCAGTTACTCGCCGGAGATTTCGGAAGGCTACACCTTC

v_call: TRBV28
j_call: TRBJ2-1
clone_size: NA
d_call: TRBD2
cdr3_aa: CASSPRRTSGIEQFF
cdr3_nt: TGTGCCAGCAGTCCCCGGAGGACTAGCGGGATTGAGCAGTTCTTC

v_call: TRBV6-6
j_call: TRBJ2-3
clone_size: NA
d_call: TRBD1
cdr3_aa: CASSYEQGTAFTYTQFF
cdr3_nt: TGTGCCAGCAGTTACGAGCAGGGGACAGCGTTCACATATACGCAGTTTTTT

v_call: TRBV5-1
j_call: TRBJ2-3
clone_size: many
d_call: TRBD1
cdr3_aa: CASSTGTGVRTDTQYF
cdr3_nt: TGCGCCAGCAGCACTGGGACAGGGGTCCGCACAGATACGCAGTATTTT

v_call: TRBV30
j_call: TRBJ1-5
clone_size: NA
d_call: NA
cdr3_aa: CARSRGISNQPQHF
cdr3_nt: TGTGCCCGGAGTCGAGGGATAAGCAATCAGCCCCAGCATTTT

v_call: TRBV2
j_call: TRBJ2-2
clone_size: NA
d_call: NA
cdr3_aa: CASNDEQGNAGELSF
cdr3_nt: TGTGCCAGCAATGACGAGCAGGGGAATGCCGGGGAGCTGTCTTTT

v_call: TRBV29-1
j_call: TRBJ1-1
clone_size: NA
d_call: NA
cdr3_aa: CGVVRVNAEAFF
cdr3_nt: TGCGGCGTTGTCAGAGTGAACGCTGAAGCTTTCTTT